The 24 T cell receptor beta chains below were found in one sample sequenced in a study of cytomegalovirus exposure and HLA in healthy donors. Vbeta (60) and Jbeta (13) primers were used in the PCR. The protocol was immunoSEQ multiplex PCR, while the TCRdb copy is restricted to in-frame clones and leaves out a portion. The table has over 120,000 clones, roughly 10% seen once; the top ten hold 1.8%. Specimen: PBMCs. Receptors originate from a man aged 50-60 years in good health and CMV-seronegative.

This clone was seen only a few times. The V call is TRBV9, the J call TRBJ1-5, with D unclear. V shed 6 bases and J shed 6 bases, with 13 bases lying between them. CDR3 length equals 13 residues. From germline, CDR1 is SGDLS and CDR2 YYNGEE. The CDR3 DNA reads TGTGCCAGCATCTCTCCTCCGGGTCAGCCCCAGCATTTT. As protein: CASISPPGQPQHF.

This clone was seen a handful of times. V and J are TRBV7-2 and TRBJ1-2; 8 nucleotides agree with TRBD1. This CDR3 has 14 residues. The trim removed 6 bases at V and 7 bases at J, leaving 10 bases unmatched. Germline CDR1 SGHTA, CDR2 FQGNSA. CDR3 sequence reads: CASRSGQGAFGYTF. The CDR3 bases are TGTGCCAGCAGATCCGGACAGGGTGCCTTTGGCTACACCTTC.

This clone was found a few times. The chain employs TRBV2 and TRBJ1-1; D not certain. Germline assignment: CDR1 SNHLY and CDR2 FYNNEI. V gave up 4 bases and J gave up 2 bases, with 8 bases separating them. The CDR3 contains 13 residues. The CDR3 loop reads CASSADFNTEAFF. The CDR3 DNA reads TGTGCCAGCAGTGCGGACTTCAACACTGAAGCTTTCTTT.

This clone was detected a few times. V gene TRBV5-4 combines with J gene TRBJ2-4, with 11 nucleotides matching TRBD1. Trimming cost V 4 bases and J 0 bases; bases outside gene matches: 3. The germline CDR1 and CDR2 sequences are SGHNT and YYREEE (reference sequence). This CDR3 comprises 16 residues. The CDR3 sequence: CASSQGTGGAKNIQYF. In DNA, the CDR3 is TGTGCCAGCAGCCAGGGGACAGGGGGAGCCAAAAACATTCAGTACTTC.

The chain is built from TRBV30 and TRBJ2-7, with 10 positions matching TRBD1. CDR1 is GTSNPN, CDR2 SVGIG, per germline (reference sequence). The CDR3 consists of 15 residues. Unmatched junction bases numbered 5, after V lost 3 bases and J lost 0 bases. CDR3 in amino acids: CAWSPDRGASYEQYF. The CDR3 DNA reads TGTGCCTGGAGCCCGGACAGGGGGGCCTCCTACGAGCAGTACTTC. Together with reference TRBV30 and TRBJ2-7, the CDR3 gives the full variable domain: SQTIHQWPATLVQPVGSPLSLECTVEGTSNPNLYWYRQAAGRGLQLLFYSVGIGQISSEVPQNLSASRPQDRQFILSSKKLLLSDSGFYLCAWSPDRGASYEQYFGPGTRLTVT.

This clone has just a few counts. The chain uses TRBV19 and TRBJ1-3; the match to TRBD1 covers 8 bases. V was pared by 7 bases and J by 8 bases, with 16 bases of the junction left unmatched. This CDR3 has 16 residues. Germline-derived CDR1 and CDR2 are LNHDA and SQIVND (reference sequence). The chain's CDR3 is CASTHPRGQALDTIYF. The CDR3 coding sequence is TGTGCCAGTACCCACCCCAGGGGGCAGGCATTGGACACCATATATTTT.

The chain recombines TRBV25-1 with TRBJ1-2; tentative D call: TRBD1 (6 bases). CDR3 length equals 14 residues. The V gene lost 3 bases and the J gene lost 3 bases, with 11 bases spanning the gap. The germline gives CDR1 MGHDK, CDR2 SYGVNS. CDR3 amino acids: CASSDRDRHYGYTF. The CDR3 DNA sequence: TGTGCCAGCAGTGATCGTGACAGGCACTATGGCTACACCTTC.

V gene TRBV6-1 combines with J gene TRBJ1-1; D is unresolved. The germline gives CDR1 MNHNS, CDR2 SASEGT. The CDR3 runs 14 residues. V gave up 5 bases and J gave up 6 bases, with 16 bases separating them. CDR3 bases: TGTGCCAGCAGTCTCAGTGGCTCGTACGCTGAAGCTTTCTTT. This translates into CASSLSGSYAEAFF.

This clone turned up a few times. The chain employs TRBV11-2 and TRBJ2-1; 7 bases are a match to TRBD2. The junction had 18 bases not matched to a gene; V was cut back by 7 bases and J by 6 bases. The germline gives CDR1 SGHAT, CDR2 FQNNGV. The CDR3 is 17 amino acids. CDR3 region: CASIPSGGVLSGNEQFF. DNA for the CDR3: TGTGCCAGCATCCCTAGCGGAGGAGTACTCTCAGGCAATGAGCAGTTCTTC.

This clone was recorded a few times. The chain carries TRBV20-1 and TRBJ1-2; D gene uncertain. The CDR3 covers 11 residues. V shed 4 bases and J shed 2 bases, with 5 bases lying between them. The germline V gene has CDR1 DFQATT and CDR2 SNEGSKA (reference sequence). Here the CDR3 DNA reads TGCAGTGCTACTGAGAACTATGGCTACACCTTC. Translating it yields CSATENYGYTF.

This clone was recorded a few times. The V and J genes are TRBV9 and TRBJ2-2; a weak D match, TRBD2 (6 bases). V dropped 3 bases and J dropped 6 bases, with 15 bases sitting between them. Germline V lookup: CDR1 SGDLS, CDR2 YYNGEE. This CDR3 region has 15 residues. CDR3 nucleotide sequence: TGTGCCAGCAGCGCACTCAATGGGGAGGCCGGGGAGCTGTTTTTT. Its translation: CASSALNGEAGELFF. Supplemented by reference TRBV9 and TRBJ2-2, the full variable domain reads DSGVTQTPKHLITATGQRVTLRCSPRSGDLSVYWYQQSLDQGLQFLIQYYNGEERAKGNILERFSAQQFPDLHSELNLSSLELGDSALYFCASSALNGEAGELFFGEGSRLTVL.

The sample holds a few counts of this clone. V usage is TRBV19 and J usage is TRBJ1-2, with a tentative D call TRBD1 (6 bases). Trimming took 3 bases from V and 8 from J, leaving 13 bases between them. Germline V CDR1 and CDR2: LNHDA, SQIVND (reference sequence). This CDR3 has 13 residues. The CDR3 nucleotides are TGTGCCAGTAGTATCGCACAGGGAGAAGGCTACACCTTC. Translating gives CASSIAQGEGYTF.

The chain has TRBV10-3 and TRBJ1-1; D is ambiguous. Germline V CDR1 and CDR2: ENHRY, SYGVKD. This CDR3 comprises 13 residues. V was trimmed by 6 bases and J by 1 base, leaving 9 bases between them. CDR3 protein: CAIRADQNTEAFF. The CDR3 coding sequence is TGTGCCATCAGGGCTGATCAGAACACTGAAGCTTTCTTT.

The chain combines TRBV15 with TRBJ2-2; D unclear. CDR3 length equals 15 residues. V was shortened by 0 bases and J by 4 bases, with 9 bases between the two germline ends. From germline, CDR1 is LNHNV and CDR2 YYDKDF (reference sequence). CDR3 nucleotide sequence: TGTGCCACCAGCAGAGATTTTATTAGCACCGGGGAGCTGTTTTTT. Its protein product is CATSRDFISTGELFF.

The gene calls are TRBV11-2 and TRBJ2-3; D is uncertain. There are 11 residues in the CDR3. Looked up from germline, CDR1 is SGHAT and CDR2 is FQNNGV. V shed 3 bases and J shed 6 bases, with 4 bases lying between them. This CDR3 is CASSFGDTQYF. The CDR3 nucleotides are TGTGCCAGCAGCTTCGGTGATACGCAGTATTTT.

V is TRBV25-1 and J is TRBJ2-3, with D hard to call. V shed 2 bases and J shed 2 bases, with 8 bases lying between them. This CDR3 is 14 amino acids long. Germline V lookup: CDR1 MGHDK, CDR2 SYGVNS. The chain's CDR3 is CASSEQFSTDTQYF. The CDR3 bases are TGTGCCAGCAGTGAACAGTTTTCCACAGATACGCAGTATTTT.

In this sample, this clone turned up a few times. The chain has TRBV30 and TRBJ2-1; 8 nucleotides agree with TRBD2. Trimming took 4 bases from V and 3 from J; bases not matched to a gene: 8. Germline V gene data show CDR1 as GTSNPN and CDR2 as SVGIG (reference sequence). This CDR3 contains 15 residues. The CDR3, as DNA: TGTGCCTGGACCTCCGGGGGGGTGATCTACAATGAGCAGTTCTTC. Its translation is CAWTSGGVIYNEQFF.

There are a few counts of this clone. The gene calls are TRBV19 and TRBJ1-1, with 8 bases fitting TRBD1. CDR3 size: 15 residues. With 5 bases clipped from V and 10 bases from J, the junction kept 15 bases outside the gene matches. CDR1 LNHDA and CDR2 SQIVND come from the germline V gene (reference sequence). The CDR3 protein is CASSLRGPWNVGAFF. The CDR3 DNA reads TGTGCCAGTAGTCTCAGGGGGCCCTGGAATGTGGGAGCTTTCTTT.

The rearrangement uses TRBV5-4 and TRBJ2-1; TRBD2 agrees at 7 bases. This CDR3 spans 16 amino acids. Germline trimming cut 0 bases from V and 1 base from J; bases unmatched to any gene: 4. The germline gives CDR1 SGHNT, CDR2 YYREEE (reference sequence). This CDR3 is CASSLGRERSYNEQFF. In DNA, the CDR3 is TGTGCCAGCAGCTTGGGGCGGGAGCGGTCCTACAATGAGCAGTTCTTC.

The chain employs TRBV11-1 and TRBJ2-1, with D possibly being TRBD1 (6 bases). The CDR3 is 15 amino acids. CDR1 and CDR2 (germline): SGHAT, FQDESV (reference sequence). V was trimmed by 4 bases and J by 3 bases, leaving 13 bases between them. CDR3 bases: TGTGCCAGCAGCTCGACGGGACACCGCTACAATGAGCAGTTCTTC. The encoded protein is CASSSTGHRYNEQFF.

This clone has just a few counts. The genes are TRBV7-8 and TRBJ1-1, with D hard to call. Germline V CDR1 and CDR2: SGHVS, FQNEAQ. The CDR3 totals 15 residues. Deletions cut 3 bases from V and 5 bases from J, with 16 bases between. CDR3 DNA: TGTGCCAGCAGCTTCACGGGTGGTTCGGGAACTGAAGCTTTCTTT. This gives the protein CASSFTGGSGTEAFF.

This clone turned up a few times. The chain joins TRBV29-1 to TRBJ2-2; TRBD1 is a possible D gene (6 bases). The CDR3 extends over 15 amino acids. The ends were cut back, 2 bases at V and 1 base at J, with 11 bases in the middle. CDR1 and CDR2 (germline): SQVTM, ANQGSEA. CDR3 nucleotides: TGCAGCGTTGAAAAACAGGGTCGGAACACCGGGGAGCTGTTTTTT. Translated, it gives CSVEKQGRNTGELFF.

The rearrangement uses TRBV7-6 and TRBJ2-1, with no clear D. V was cut by 4 bases and J by 3 bases, with 7 bases left in between. Per germline, CDR1 SGHVS and CDR2 FNYEAQ. The CDR3 has 13 residues. In DNA form, the CDR3 reads TGTGCCAGCAGCTGGCGGAACTACAATGAGCAGTTCTTC. Translated, it gives CASSWRNYNEQFF.

This clone was counted between two and nine times. The rearrangement uses TRBV6-1 and TRBJ2-3; TRBD2 matches at 7 bases. This CDR3 has 17 residues. The germline gives CDR1 MNHNS, CDR2 SASEGT. J lost 6 bases, V lost 4 bases, and 16 bases had no gene match. In DNA form, the CDR3 reads TGTGCCAGCAGTGCCATCGGGCTAGCGGCCAAGTCGGATACGCAGTATTTT. It specifies CASSAIGLAAKSDTQYF.